This T cell receptor beta chain originates from a study of T cells in localized non-small cell lung cancer. The assay was immunoSEQ multiplex PCR, and TCRdb's table has in-frame clones only and misses some. The sample carries about 70,000 clones, about nine tenths recorded once. This CDR3 has 8 residues. The ends were cut back, 8 bases at V and 11 bases at J, with 4 bases in the middle. CDR1 and CDR2 from the germline V gene are SNHLY and FYNNEI. The sample here was peripheral blood, taken before any cancer treatment. The rearrangement joins TRBV2 to TRBJ2-1; D gene unclear. The TCR sequence derives from a male donor older than 55 with stage III squamous cell lung carcinoma. The CDR3 spells CASSKQFF. In DNA form, the CDR3 reads TGTGCCAGCTCAAAGCAGTTCTTC.